What follows are 18 T cell receptor beta chains derived from one specimen sequenced in a study of cytomegalovirus exposure and HLA in healthy donors. Vbeta (60) and Jbeta (13) primers were used in the PCR. Libraries were prepared by immunoSEQ multiplex PCR; TCRdb keeps only in-frame clonotypes and omits some of them. The sample carries 110,000 or so clones, about four fifths recorded once. Source material: PBMCs. These receptor sequences come from a woman aged 18-29 years in good health and CMV-seronegative.

The chain joins TRBV7-6 to TRBJ2-7, with 7 positions matching TRBD2. The CDR3 extends over 15 amino acids. Trimming at V came to 5 bases and at J to 6 bases, leaving 13 bases not matched to a gene. Germline assignment: CDR1 SGHVS and CDR2 FNYEAQ. CDR3 DNA: TGTGCCAGCAGCCCCGACCCACTAGCGACTGGCGAGCAGTACTTC. Its protein is CASSPDPLATGEQYF.

The chain recombines TRBV6-5 with TRBJ2-3; possibly TRBD2 for D (6 bases). The CDR3 sequence is 14 residues long. Deletions cut 4 bases from V and 1 base from J, with 9 bases between. Germline assignment: CDR1 MNHEY and CDR2 SVGAGI. CDR3 in DNA: TGTGCCAGCAGTTTAGGCGGGGGCACAGATACGCAGTATTTT. Its translation: CASSLGGGTDTQYF.

The V and J genes are TRBV7-2 and TRBJ2-1; 8 bases agree with TRBD1. This CDR3 has 13 amino acids. The germline V gene encodes CDR1 SGHTA and CDR2 FQGNSA. V trimming: 5 bases; J trimming: 10 bases; junction bases outside the gene matches: 7. The CDR3 region has the DNA TGTGCCAGCAGCAACCAGGGGGCTTACGAGCAGTTCTTC. Its translation: CASSNQGAYEQFF.

The chain recombines TRBV5-6 with TRBJ2-1, with D uncertain. Per germline, CDR1 SGHDT and CDR2 YYEEEE. V lost 0 bases and J lost 4, with 5 bases in between. The CDR3 extends over 13 amino acids. The chain's CDR3 is CASSLVLYNEQFF. The DNA for the CDR3 is TGTGCCAGCAGCTTGGTCCTTTACAATGAGCAGTTCTTC.

V usage is TRBV9 and J usage is TRBJ1-1; D might be TRBD1 (5 bases). The germline V and J ends were trimmed by 0 bases and 5 bases, with 14 bases remaining between them. Germline V CDR1 and CDR2: SGDLS, YYNGEE. This CDR3 has 15 residues. The CDR3 spells CASSVGVRVGTEAFF. CDR3 DNA sequence: TGTGCCAGCAGCGTAGGGGTCAGGGTGGGAACTGAAGCTTTCTTT.

The gene calls are TRBV10-3 and TRBJ2-2; 13 bases fit TRBD2. The CDR3 has 15 residues. V lost 8 bases, J lost 5 bases, and 5 bases stayed unmatched. Germline V gene lookup returns CDR1 ENHRY and CDR2 SYGVKD. CDR3 loop: CAIGLAGVGTGELFF. The CDR3 DNA reads as TGTGCCATCGGACTAGCGGGAGTCGGGACCGGGGAGCTGTTTTTT.

The chain joins TRBV6-1 to TRBJ1-2, with TRBD1 as a possible D gene (5 bases). CDR1 is MNHNS and CDR2 is SASEGT in the germline V gene. This CDR3 region has 12 residues. Trimming shortened V by 8 bases and J by 0 bases, and 7 bases separated the two germline ends. The CDR3 bases are TGTGCCAGCGACAGCTCTAACTATGGCTACACCTTC. Translating it yields CASDSSNYGYTF.

The V gene is TRBV6-4, the J gene TRBJ2-1, with D tentatively TRBD2 (7 bases). CDR1 and CDR2 from the germline V gene are MRHNA and SNTAGT. V lost 4 bases and J lost 7, with 14 bases in between. The CDR3 totals 14 residues. For the CDR3, the DNA is TGTGCCAGCAGTGCCATACAGGGAGGGAATGAGCAGTTCTTC. It yields the protein CASSAIQGGNEQFF.

Comments on this clone: The junction and the germline gene differ at one end; a read error may be behind it. The CDR3 bases are TGTGGCAGCGCCCTAGGGGCCATCTCCTACAATGAGCAGTTCTTC. Its translation is CGSALGAISYNEQFF. The gene calls are TRBV5-8 and TRBJ2-1; maybe TRBD1 (5 bases). Germline CDR1 and CDR2: SGHTS and YDEGEE. The CDR3 has 15 residues. Full variable domain (missing parts from reference TRBV5-8 and TRBJ2-1): EAGVTQSPTHLIKTRGQQATLRCSPISGHTSVYWYQQALGLGLQFLLWYDEGEERNRGNFPPRFSGRQFPNYSSELNVNALELEDSALYLCGSALGAISYNEQFFGPGTRLTVL.

The CDR3 nucleotides read TGTGCCAGCACAAGAGAAGCGGGAGTTTCCGAGCAGTACTTC. Amino acid sequence: CASTREAGVSEQYF. The chain uses TRBV6-5 and TRBJ2-7; 8 bases match TRBD2. The CDR3 has 14 residues. Unmatched junction bases numbered 11, after V lost 7 bases and J lost 6 bases. The V gene's germline CDR1 is MNHEY and CDR2 SVGAGI.

V is TRBV7-6 and J is TRBJ2-2; the match to TRBD2 covers 13 bases. V trimming: 5 bases; J trimming: 6 bases; junction bases outside the gene matches: 6. The CDR3 is made up of 16 amino acids. Germline V gene sequence: CDR1 SGHVS, CDR2 FNYEAQ. CDR3 sequence reads: CASSDRLAGGPGELFF. CDR3 nucleotide sequence: TGTGCCAGCAGCGACCGACTAGCGGGAGGTCCCGGGGAGCTGTTTTTT.

The rearrangement uses TRBV7-9 and TRBJ2-3, with 7 bases that match TRBD1. The germline CDR1 and CDR2 sequences are SEHNR and FQNEAQ (reference sequence). The CDR3 sequence is 17 residues long. Trimming cost V 1 base and J 4 bases; bases outside gene matches: 11. The CDR3 coding sequence is TGTGCCAGCAGCTTAGGTTTAAGCCGACAGGGCTCAGATACGCAGTATTTT. Protein sequence: CASSLGLSRQGSDTQYF.

The rearrangement links TRBV5-5 to TRBJ1-2; perhaps TRBD1 as D (6 bases). Germline lookup yields CDR1 SGHKS and CDR2 YYEKEE (reference sequence). There are 15 residues in the CDR3. V lost 5 bases to trimming and J lost 0 bases, with 14 bases between them. CDR3 coding DNA: TGTGCCAGCAGTGATACAGGGAGCGCTAACTATGGCTACACCTTC. Residues: CASSDTGSANYGYTF.

CDR3 sequence reads: CASRNLERNEQYF. CDR3 bases: TGTGCCAGCCGAAATCTCGAGCGGAACGAGCAGTACTTC. The chain couples TRBV11-2 to TRBJ2-7; tentatively, D is TRBD2 (5 bases). V was trimmed by 8 bases and J by 5 bases, leaving 16 bases between them. Germline lookup yields CDR1 SGHAT and CDR2 FQNNGV. CDR3 size: 13 residues.

The rearrangement uses TRBV6-5 and TRBJ2-7, with D perhaps TRBD2 (5 bases). The V gene's germline CDR1 is MNHEY and CDR2 SVGAGI. The V end lost 6 bases, the J end lost 0 bases, and 9 bases lay between the germline ends. This CDR3 is built from 13 residues. The CDR3 nucleotides are TGTGCCAGCAGAGAGGGCCTCTCCTACGAGCAGTACTTC. Amino acids: CASREGLSYEQYF.

J is TRBJ1-5 and V is TRBV5-8; 8 bases line up with TRBD1. CDR3 size: 16 residues. After removal of 4 bases from V and 2 bases from J, the junction contained 8 bases not matched to a gene. Germline V gene lookup returns CDR1 SGHTS and CDR2 YDEGEE. The CDR3 nucleotides read TGTGCCAGCAGCCCCCGACAGGGGTCGGGCAATCAGCCCCAGCATTTT. It specifies CASSPRQGSGNQPQHF. Full variable domain (remainder filled in from reference TRBV5-8 and TRBJ1-5): EAGVTQSPTHLIKTRGQQATLRCSPISGHTSVYWYQQALGLGLQFLLWYDEGEERNRGNFPPRFSGRQFPNYSSELNVNALELEDSALYLCASSPRQGSGNQPQHFGDGTRLSIL.

J is TRBJ2-6 and V is TRBV7-2; TRBD2 agrees at 8 bases. Looked up from germline, CDR1 is SGHTA and CDR2 is FQGNSA. The CDR3 consists of 16 residues. J lost 1 base, V lost 3 bases, and 2 bases had no gene match. The CDR3 region is CASSLTGGSGANVLTF. The DNA of the CDR3 is TGTGCCAGCAGCTTGACGGGGGGGTCTGGGGCCAACGTCCTGACTTTC.

The chain is built from TRBV28 and TRBJ2-7; possibly TRBD1 for D (6 bases). CDR3 length equals 12 residues. V gave up 5 bases and J gave up 2 bases, with 7 bases separating them. The germline V gene encodes CDR1 MDHEN and CDR2 SYDVKM. The CDR3 reads CASSRQAYEQYF. Here the CDR3 DNA reads TGTGCCAGCAGTCGACAGGCCTACGAGCAGTACTTC.